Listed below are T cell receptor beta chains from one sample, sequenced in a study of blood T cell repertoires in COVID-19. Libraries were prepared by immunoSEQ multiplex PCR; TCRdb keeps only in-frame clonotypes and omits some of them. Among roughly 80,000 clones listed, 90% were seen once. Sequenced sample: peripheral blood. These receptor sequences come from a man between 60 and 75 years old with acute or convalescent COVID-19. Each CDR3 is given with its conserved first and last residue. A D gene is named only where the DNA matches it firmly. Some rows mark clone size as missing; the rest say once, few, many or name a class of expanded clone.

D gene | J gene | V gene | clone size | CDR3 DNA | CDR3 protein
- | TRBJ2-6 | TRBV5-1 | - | TGCGCCAGCGGCGACGGGGGCTCTGGGGCCAACGTCCTGACTTTC | CASGDGGSGANVLTF
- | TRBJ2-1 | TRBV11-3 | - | TGTGCCAGCAGCCAAGAGGGGCGGGGGCTATCGAATGAGCAGTTCTTC | CASSQEGRGLSNEQFF
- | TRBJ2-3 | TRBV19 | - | TGTGCCAGTAGTATTGACGCGGCCGATAGCACAGATACGCAGTATTTT | CASSIDAADSTDTQYF
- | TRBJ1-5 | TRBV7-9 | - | TGTGCCAGCAGCTTAGCGACGGACATGGAGCCCCAGCATTTT | CASSLATDMEPQHF
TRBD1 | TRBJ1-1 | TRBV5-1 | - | TGCGCCAGCAGCTTGGCGGGACAGGTCATGAACACTGAAGCTTTCTTT | CASSLAGQVMNTEAFF
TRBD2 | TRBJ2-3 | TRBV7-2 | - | TGTGCCAGCAGCTTAGAACTAGCGGACCCGCTGGGGTTCACAGATACGCAGTATTTT | CASSLELADPLGFTDTQYF
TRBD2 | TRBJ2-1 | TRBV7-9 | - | TGTGCCAGCAGCTTAGCCCTAGCGGGAGTGAATGAGCAGTTCTTC | CASSLALAGVNEQFF
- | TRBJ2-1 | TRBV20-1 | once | TGCAGTGCTGGGGAGGTACGGAGGCAGTTCTTC | CSAGEVRRQFF
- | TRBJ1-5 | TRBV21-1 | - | TGTGCCAGCAGCAAAGGTGGGACAGGGATGAGCAATCAGCCCCAGCATTTT | CASSKGGTGMSNQPQHF
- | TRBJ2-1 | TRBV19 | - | TGTGCCAGTAGTATAGGTCAGAACAATGAGCAGTTCTTC | CASSIGQNNEQFF
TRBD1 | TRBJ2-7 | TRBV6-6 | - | TGTGCCAGCAGAAATCGACAGGGGCTCTACGAGCAGTACTTC | CASRNRQGLYEQYF
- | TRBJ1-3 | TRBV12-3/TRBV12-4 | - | TGTGCCAGCCACTCTGGAAACACCATATATTTT | CASHSGNTIYF
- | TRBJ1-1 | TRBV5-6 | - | TGTGCCAGCAGCTTGGCCGGGGACACTGAAGCTTTCTTT | CASSLAGDTEAFF
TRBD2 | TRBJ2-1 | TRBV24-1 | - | TGTGCCGCCGGGTCGGGCAGAAGCGGGAGTGAATACAATGAGCAGTTCTTC | CAAGSGRSGSEYNEQFF
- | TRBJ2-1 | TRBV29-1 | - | TGCAGCGTTGAAGAGCAGGGAAGGGGACTCAATGAGCAGTTCTTC | CSVEEQGRGLNEQFF
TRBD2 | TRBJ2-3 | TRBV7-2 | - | TGTGCCAGCAGCTCCAGCGGGATTGGAGATACGCAGTATTTT | CASSSSGIGDTQYF
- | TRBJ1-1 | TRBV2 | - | TGTGCCAGCAGTGAACGGGAACAGAGCACTGAAGCTTTCTTT | CASSEREQSTEAFF
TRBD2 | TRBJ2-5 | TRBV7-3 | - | TGTGCCAGCAGCCAAGGGGTCGGGAGGGCCGGTGAGACCCAGTACTTC | CASSQGVGRAGETQYF
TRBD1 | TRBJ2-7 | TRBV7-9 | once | TGTGCCAGCAGAAGGCCAGGGGGCGGGCACGAGCAGTACTTC | CASRRPGGGHEQYF
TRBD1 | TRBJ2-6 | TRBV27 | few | TGTGCCAGCAGTTTTTACGGGACAGGGATATCGGGGGCCAACGTCCTGACTTTC | CASSFYGTGISGANVLTF
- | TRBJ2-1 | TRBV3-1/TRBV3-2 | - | TGTGCCAGCAGCCAAGAGGGGGACTCTGGTATTGAGCAGTTCTTC | CASSQEGDSGIEQFF
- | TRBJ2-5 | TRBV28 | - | TGTGCCATCAATAGCGGCCAAGAGACCCAGTACTTC | CAINSGQETQYF
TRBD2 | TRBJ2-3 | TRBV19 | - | TGTGCCAGTAGTATGGAACGGGGGGTGGATACGCAGTATTTT | CASSMERGVDTQYF
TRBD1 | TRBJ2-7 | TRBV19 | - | TGTGCCAGTAGTATATACAGGGGAGAGCAGTACTTC | CASSIYRGEQYF
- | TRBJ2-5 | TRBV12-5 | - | TGTGCTAGTGGTTTGGGAGTCGGGGGAGTGGAGACCCAGTACTTC | CASGLGVGGVETQYF
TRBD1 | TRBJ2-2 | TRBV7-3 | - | TGTGCCAGCAGCTCGACAGGGGGTGGGGAGCTGTTTTTT | CASSSTGGGELFF
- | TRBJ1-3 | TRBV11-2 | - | TGTGCCAGCAGTTCCTCCGGGGTCTCTGGAAACACCATATATTTT | CASSSSGVSGNTIYF
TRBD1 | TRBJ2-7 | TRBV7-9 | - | TGTGCCAGCAGCTTTCAGGGGGCGTCCTACGAGCAGTACTTC | CASSFQGASYEQYF
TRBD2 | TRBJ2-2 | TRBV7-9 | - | TGTGCCAGCAGCTTGACTAGCGGGAGGACCGGGGAGCTGTTTTTT | CASSLTSGRTGELFF
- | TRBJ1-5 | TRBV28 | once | TGTGCCAGCAGTTTGTCGCCGGTCCTCAATCAGCCCCAGCATTTT | CASSLSPVLNQPQHF
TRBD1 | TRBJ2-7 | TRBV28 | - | TGTGCCAGCAGTTTGAGTGGGACAGGGGCCTACGAGCAGTACTTC | CASSLSGTGAYEQYF
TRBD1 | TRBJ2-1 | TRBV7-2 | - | TGTGCCAGCAGCCAGGACAGGGGGCCCTACAATGAGCAGTTCTTC | CASSQDRGPYNEQFF
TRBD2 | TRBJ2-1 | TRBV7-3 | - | TGTGCCAGCAGCTTAATCGGGACTAGCGGGAGGGGTGAGCAGTTCTTC | CASSLIGTSGRGEQFF
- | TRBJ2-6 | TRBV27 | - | TGTGCCAGCAGTCCGAGGGGGTTTGGGGCCAACGTCCTGACTTTC | CASSPRGFGANVLTF
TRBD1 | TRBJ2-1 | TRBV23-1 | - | TGCGCCAGCAGCGTAAAACAGGGGCCCTCCTACAATGAGCAGTTCTTC | CASSVKQGPSYNEQFF
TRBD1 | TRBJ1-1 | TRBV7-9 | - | TGTGCCAGCAGCTTAGCGGGACAGGGGAATTTAGCTTTCTTT | CASSLAGQGNLAFF
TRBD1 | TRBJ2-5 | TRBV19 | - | TGTGCCAGTAGTATTACAGGGGGCCAAGAGACCCAGTACTTC | CASSITGGQETQYF
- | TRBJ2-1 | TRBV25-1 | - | TGTGCCAGCGGATGGAGGGGGCAGTTCTTC | CASGWRGQFF
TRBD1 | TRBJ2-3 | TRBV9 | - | TGTGCCAGCAGCGCCGTATTACAGGGGGGCACAGATACGCAGTATTTT | CASSAVLQGGTDTQYF
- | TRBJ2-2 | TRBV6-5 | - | TGTGCCAGCAGTTACGCGGCTACCGGGGAGCTGTTTTTT | CASSYAATGELFF
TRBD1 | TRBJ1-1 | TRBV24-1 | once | TGTGCCACCAGGCAGGGGGGTGTTGAGGACACTGAAGCTTTCTTT | CATRQGGVEDTEAFF
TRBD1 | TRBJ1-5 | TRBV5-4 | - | TGTGCCAGCAGCCCCGACAGGGGGGAGAATCAGCCCCAGCATTTT | CASSPDRGENQPQHF
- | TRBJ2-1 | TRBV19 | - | TGTGCCAGTAGTGTGACAGATAATGAGCAGTTCTTC | CASSVTDNEQFF
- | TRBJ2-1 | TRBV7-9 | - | TGTGCCAGCAGCTCGGTGGCTAGCATCTCCTACAATGAGCAGTTCTTC | CASSSVASISYNEQFF
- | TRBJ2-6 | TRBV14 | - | TGTGCCAGCATGAGCCGGGAGTCTACGCCCCTCTCTGGGGCCAACGTCCTGACTTTC | CASMSRESTPLSGANVLTF
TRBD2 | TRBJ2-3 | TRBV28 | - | TGTGCCAGCAGTTCCCCGGTTGGGAGGGGTAGCACGCAGTATTTT | CASSSPVGRGSTQYF
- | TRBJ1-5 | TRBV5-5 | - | TGTGCCAGCAGCTTGGAGCGGTGGGGCAATCAGCCCCAGCATTTT | CASSLERWGNQPQHF
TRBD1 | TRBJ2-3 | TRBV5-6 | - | TGTGCCAGCAGCTTGCGGGACAGGTCTTCGGCGCAGTATTTT | CASSLRDRSSAQYF
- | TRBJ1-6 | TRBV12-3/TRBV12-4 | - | TGTGCCAGCAGTTTGGGTGAGGATTCACCCCTCCACTTT | CASSLGEDSPLHF
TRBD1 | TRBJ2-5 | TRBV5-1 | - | TGCGCCAGCAGCTTAACAGGGGATGGAGAGACCCAGTACTTC | CASSLTGDGETQYF
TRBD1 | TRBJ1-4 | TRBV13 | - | TGTGCCAGCAGCACTCGACAGGGTGTGCGAACTAATGAAAAACTGTTTTTT | CASSTRQGVRTNEKLFF
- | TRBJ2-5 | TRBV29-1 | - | TGCAGCGTGGGTAGCCTCCAAGAGACCCAGTACTTC | CSVGSLQETQYF
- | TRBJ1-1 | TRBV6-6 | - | TGTGCCAGCAGTTACTCGGGGGGAGGAGAGAACACTGAAGCTTTCTTT | CASSYSGGGENTEAFF
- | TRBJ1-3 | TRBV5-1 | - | TGCGCCAGCAGACCGGAGGGTAGTCTCTCTGGAAACACCATATATTTT | CASRPEGSLSGNTIYF